Detailed here is one T cell receptor beta chain. Its antigen is unidentified. This sample was taken from a study of T cells in Graves' hyperthyroidism and ophthalmopathy. RNA transcripts gave rise to amplified TCR beta CDR3 regions. RT-PCR in the first round (using the HTBI primer set) targeted the TCR CDR3. One entry per CDR3 protein results from TCRdb running MiXCR on the multiplex PCR reads. The sample lists roughly 800,000 distinct CDR3 sequences, 35% to 45% occurring once. V shed 5 bases and J shed 2 bases, with 8 bases lying between them. The CDR3 loop spans 13 amino acids. Germline CDR1 and CDR2: LNHNV and YYDKDF (reference sequence). Study-wide results and caveats: A 13 V-J signature model discriminated ophthalmopathy versus stable hyperthyroidism.

Diagnoses were made from clinical symptoms, serum measures (thyroxine and TRAb), thyroid ultrasound and orbital computed tomography. PBMCs were obtained from 9 to 10 ml fresh peripheral blood. The specimen was blood. This receptor was taken from a man between 18 and 29 years old with Graves' hyperthyroidism. J is TRBJ2-3 and V is TRBV15; no reliable D call. The CDR3 nucleotides read TGTGCCACCAGCGTGATCAACACAGATACGCAGTATTTT. Residues: CATSVINTDTQYF.